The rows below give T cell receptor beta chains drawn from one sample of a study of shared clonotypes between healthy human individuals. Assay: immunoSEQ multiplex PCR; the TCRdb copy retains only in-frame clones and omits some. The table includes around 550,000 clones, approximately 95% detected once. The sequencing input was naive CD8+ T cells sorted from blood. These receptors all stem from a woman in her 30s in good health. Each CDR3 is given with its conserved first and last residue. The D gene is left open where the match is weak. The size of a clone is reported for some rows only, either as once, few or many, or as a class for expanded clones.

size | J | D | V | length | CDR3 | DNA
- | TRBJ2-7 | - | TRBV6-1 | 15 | CASSEGATGLDEQYF | TGTGCCAGCAGTGAAGGTGCGACAGGCCTTGACGAGCAGTACTTC
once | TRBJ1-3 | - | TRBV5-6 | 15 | CASTFGTGSGNTIYF | TGTGCCAGCACCTTCGGGACCGGCTCTGGAAACACCATATATTTT
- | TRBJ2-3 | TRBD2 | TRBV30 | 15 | CAWSRLAGGTDTQYF | TGTGCCTGGAGTCGTCTAGCGGGAGGCACAGATACGCAGTATTTT
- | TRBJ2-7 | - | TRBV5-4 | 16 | CASSLPNKTGTYEQYF | TGTGCCAGCAGCTTGCCAAACAAGACAGGAACCTACGAGCAGTACTTC
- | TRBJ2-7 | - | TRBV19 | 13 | CASSMGTGYEQYF | TGTGCCAGTAGTATGGGGACGGGCTACGAGCAGTACTTC
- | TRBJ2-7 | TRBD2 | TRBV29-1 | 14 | CSVVGLAGAGEQYF | TGCAGCGTGGTGGGACTAGCGGGAGCGGGGGAGCAGTACTTC
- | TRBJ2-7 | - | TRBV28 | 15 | CASTERPKRFLEQYF | TGTGCCAGCACCGAACGCCCCAAAAGGTTTTTGGAGCAGTACTTC
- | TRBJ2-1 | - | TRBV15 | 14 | CATSRDRGVDEQFF | TGTGCCACCAGCAGAGATCGGGGTGTCGATGAGCAGTTCTTC
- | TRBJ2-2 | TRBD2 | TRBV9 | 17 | CASSDPTSAPNTGELFF | TGTGCCAGCAGCGACCCTACTAGCGCCCCGAACACCGGGGAGCTGTTTTTT
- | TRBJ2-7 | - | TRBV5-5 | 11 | CASSRDYEQYF | TGTGCCAGCAGCCGCGACTACGAGCAGTACTTC
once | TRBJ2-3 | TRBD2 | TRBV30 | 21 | CAWRGLAGGRLDLTRADTQYF | TGTGCCTGGCGGGGACTAGCGGGAGGACGCCTTGATCTTACACGGGCAGATACGCAGTATTTT
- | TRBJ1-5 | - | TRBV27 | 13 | CASSDLGDQPQHF | TGTGCCAGCAGCGACTTGGGGGATCAGCCCCAGCATTTT
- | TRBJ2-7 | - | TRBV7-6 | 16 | CASSFGTLLSSYEQYF | TGTGCCAGCAGCTTCGGGACCCTTTTAAGCTCCTACGAGCAGTACTTC
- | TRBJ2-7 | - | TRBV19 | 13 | CASSWGAGYEQYF | TGTGCCAGTAGTTGGGGGGCGGGCTACGAGCAGTACTTC
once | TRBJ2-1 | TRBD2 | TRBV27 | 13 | CASSLWEGNEQFF | TGTGCCAGCAGTCTCTGGGAGGGGAATGAGCAGTTCTTC
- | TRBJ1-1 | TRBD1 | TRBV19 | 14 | CASRPRDRATEAFF | TGTGCCAGTAGGCCCCGGGACAGGGCCACTGAAGCTTTCTTT
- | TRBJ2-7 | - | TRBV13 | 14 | CASSSGALSYEQYF | TGTGCCAGCAGCTCGGGTGCACTCTCCTACGAGCAGTACTTC
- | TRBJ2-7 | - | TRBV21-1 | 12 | CASSKGSHEQYF | TGTGCCAGCAGCAAAGGTAGTCACGAGCAGTACTTC
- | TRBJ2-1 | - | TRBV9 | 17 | CASSPTRGTTFYNEQFF | TGTGCCAGCAGCCCAACTAGGGGGACTACTTTCTACAATGAGCAGTTCTTC
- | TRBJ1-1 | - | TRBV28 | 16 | CASSFQIGQPKAEAFF | TGTGCCAGCAGTTTTCAGATCGGACAGCCAAAGGCGGAAGCTTTCTTT
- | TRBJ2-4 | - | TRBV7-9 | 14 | CASSVDLAKNIQYF | TGTGCCAGCAGCGTCGACCTAGCCAAAAACATTCAGTACTTC
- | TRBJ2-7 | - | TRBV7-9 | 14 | CASSLELTSYEQYF | TGTGCCAGCAGCTTAGAGTTAACTTCCTACGAGCAGTACTTC
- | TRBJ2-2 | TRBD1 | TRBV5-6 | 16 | CASSQGATGDTGELFF | TGTGCCAGCAGCCAAGGGGCGACAGGGGACACCGGGGAGCTGTTTTTT
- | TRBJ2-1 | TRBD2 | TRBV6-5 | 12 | CVAGISYNEQFF | TGTGTAGCGGGGATCTCCTACAATGAGCAGTTCTTC
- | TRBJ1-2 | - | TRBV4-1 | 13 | CASSHTGSYGYTF | TGCGCCAGCAGCCATACAGGATCCTATGGCTACACCTTC
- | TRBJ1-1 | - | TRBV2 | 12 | CASSGGGTEAFF | TGTGCCAGCAGTGGAGGGGGAACTGAAGCTTTCTTT
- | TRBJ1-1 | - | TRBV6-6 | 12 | CASSTIDSEAFF | TGTGCCAGCAGTACCATTGACTCTGAAGCTTTCTTT
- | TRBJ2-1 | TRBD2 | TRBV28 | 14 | CASHSGSSYNEQFF | TGTGCCAGCCATAGCGGGAGTTCCTACAATGAGCAGTTCTTC
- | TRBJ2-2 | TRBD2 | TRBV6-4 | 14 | CASSEGLAGGELFF | TGTGCCAGCAGTGAAGGACTAGCGGGCGGGGAGCTGTTTTTT
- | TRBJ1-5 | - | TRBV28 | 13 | CASSFSGGQPQHF | TGTGCCAGCAGTTTTTCTGGGGGACAGCCCCAGCATTTT